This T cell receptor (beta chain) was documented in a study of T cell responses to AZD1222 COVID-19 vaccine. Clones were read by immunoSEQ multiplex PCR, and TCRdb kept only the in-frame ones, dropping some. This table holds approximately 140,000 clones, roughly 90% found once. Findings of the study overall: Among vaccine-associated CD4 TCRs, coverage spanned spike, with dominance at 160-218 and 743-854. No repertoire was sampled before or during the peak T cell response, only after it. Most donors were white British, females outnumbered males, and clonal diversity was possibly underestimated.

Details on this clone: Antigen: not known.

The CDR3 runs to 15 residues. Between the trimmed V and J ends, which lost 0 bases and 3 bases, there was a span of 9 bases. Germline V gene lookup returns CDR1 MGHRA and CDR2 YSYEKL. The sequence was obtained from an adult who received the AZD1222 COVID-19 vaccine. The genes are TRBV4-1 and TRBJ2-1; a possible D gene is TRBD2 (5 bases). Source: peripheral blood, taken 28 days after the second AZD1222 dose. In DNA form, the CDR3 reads TGCGCCAGCAGCCAAGATAGCGCCTACTACAATGAGCAGTTCTTC. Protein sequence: CASSQDSAYYNEQFF.